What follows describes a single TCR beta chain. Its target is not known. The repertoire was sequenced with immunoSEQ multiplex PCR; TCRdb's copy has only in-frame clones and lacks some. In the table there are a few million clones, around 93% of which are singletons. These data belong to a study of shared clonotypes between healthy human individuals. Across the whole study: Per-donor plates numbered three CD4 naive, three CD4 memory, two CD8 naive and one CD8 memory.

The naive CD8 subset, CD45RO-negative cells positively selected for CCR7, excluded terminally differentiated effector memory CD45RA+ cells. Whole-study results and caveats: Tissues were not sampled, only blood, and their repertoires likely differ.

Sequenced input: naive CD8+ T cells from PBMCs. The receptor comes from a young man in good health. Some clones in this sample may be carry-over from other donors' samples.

CDR3 residues: CASSPFDRGSQPQHF. DNA for the CDR3: TGCGCCAGCAGTCCTTTTGACAGGGGGAGTCAGCCCCAGCATTTT. The chain carries TRBV10-2 and TRBJ1-5; 9 bases agree with TRBD1. There are 15 residues in the CDR3. In germline, CDR1 is WSHSY, CDR2 SAAADI. The trim removed 5 bases at V and 6 bases at J, leaving 8 bases unmatched.